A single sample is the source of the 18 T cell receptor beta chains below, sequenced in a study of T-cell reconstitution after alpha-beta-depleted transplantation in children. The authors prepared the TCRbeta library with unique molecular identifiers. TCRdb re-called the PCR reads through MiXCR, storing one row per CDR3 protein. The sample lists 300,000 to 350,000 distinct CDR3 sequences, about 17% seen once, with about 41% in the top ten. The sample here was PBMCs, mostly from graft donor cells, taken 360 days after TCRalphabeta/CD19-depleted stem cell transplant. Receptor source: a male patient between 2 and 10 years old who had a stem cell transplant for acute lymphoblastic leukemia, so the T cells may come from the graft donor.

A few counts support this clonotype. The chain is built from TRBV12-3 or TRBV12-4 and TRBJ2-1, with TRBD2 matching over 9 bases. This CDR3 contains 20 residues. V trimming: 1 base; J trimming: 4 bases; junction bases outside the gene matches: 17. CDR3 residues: CASSLGPGDGTSLLYNEQFF. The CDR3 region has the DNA TGTGCCAGCAGTTTAGGACCCGGGGATGGGACTAGCCTTCTTTACAATGAGCAGTTCTTC.

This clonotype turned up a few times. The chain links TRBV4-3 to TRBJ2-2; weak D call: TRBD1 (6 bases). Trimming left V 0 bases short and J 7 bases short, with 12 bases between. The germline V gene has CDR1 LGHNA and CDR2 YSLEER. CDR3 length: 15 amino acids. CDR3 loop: CASSQDDRLDGELFF. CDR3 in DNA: TGCGCCAGCAGCCAAGATGACAGGCTCGACGGGGAGCTGTTTTTT.

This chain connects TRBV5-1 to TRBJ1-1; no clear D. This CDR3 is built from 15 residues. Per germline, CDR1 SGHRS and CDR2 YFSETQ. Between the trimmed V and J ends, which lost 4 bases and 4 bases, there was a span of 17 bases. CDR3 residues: CASSPTSAAGTEAFF. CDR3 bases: TGCGCCAGCAGCCCCACCAGCGCGGCAGGCACTGAAGCTTTCTTT.

The DNA of the CDR3 is TGTGCCAGCAGCATTCAGCCTAGCGGAAGCTCCTACAATGAGCAGTTCTTC. Encoded protein: CASSIQPSGSSYNEQFF. The chain has TRBV7-3 and TRBJ2-1; 7 nucleotides line up with TRBD2. The CDR3 consists of 17 residues. Germline V gene lookup returns CDR1 SGHTA and CDR2 FQGTGA. J was trimmed by 0 bases and V by 5 bases; bases with no gene match: 10.

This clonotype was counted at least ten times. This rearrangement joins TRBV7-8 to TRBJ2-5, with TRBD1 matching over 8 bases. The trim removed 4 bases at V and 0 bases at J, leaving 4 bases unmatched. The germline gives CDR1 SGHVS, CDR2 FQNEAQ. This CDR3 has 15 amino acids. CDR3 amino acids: CASSSGQGYQETQYF. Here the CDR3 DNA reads TGTGCCAGCAGCTCCGGACAGGGCTACCAAGAGACCCAGTACTTC.

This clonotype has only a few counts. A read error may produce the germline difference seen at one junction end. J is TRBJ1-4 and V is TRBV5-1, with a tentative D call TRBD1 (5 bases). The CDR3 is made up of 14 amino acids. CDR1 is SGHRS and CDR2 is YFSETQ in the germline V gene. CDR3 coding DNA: TGCGCCAGCAGAGTAGGGGCAACTAATGAAAAACCGTTTTTT. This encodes CASRVGATNEKPFF.

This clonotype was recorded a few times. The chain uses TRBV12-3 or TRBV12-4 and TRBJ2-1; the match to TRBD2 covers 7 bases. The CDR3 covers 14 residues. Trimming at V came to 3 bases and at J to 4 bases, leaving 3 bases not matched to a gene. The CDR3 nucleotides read TGTGCCAGCAGTTTGTGGGGGGGTTACAATGAGCAGTTCTTC. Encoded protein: CASSLWGGYNEQFF.

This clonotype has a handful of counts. DNA of the CDR3: TGTGCCAGCAGTAGGACTAGCGGGAGTAGGACAGATACGCAGTATTTT. Its protein is CASSRTSGSRTDTQYF. The chain carries TRBV2 and TRBJ2-3; 13 bases are shared with TRBD2. CDR3 length equals 16 residues. The germline gives CDR1 SNHLY, CDR2 FYNNEI. The ends lost 5 bases at V and 3 bases at J; junction bases unmatched: 5.

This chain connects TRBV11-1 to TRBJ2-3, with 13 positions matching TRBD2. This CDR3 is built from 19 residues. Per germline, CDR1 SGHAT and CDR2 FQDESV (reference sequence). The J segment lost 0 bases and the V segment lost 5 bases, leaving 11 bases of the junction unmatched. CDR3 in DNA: TGTGCCAGCAGCCTGAGACTAGCGGGAGGTGGGCCCAGCACAGATACGCAGTATTTT. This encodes CASSLRLAGGGPSTDTQYF. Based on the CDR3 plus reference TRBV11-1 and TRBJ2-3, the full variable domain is EAEVAQSPRYKITEKSQAVAFWCDPISGHATLYWYRQILGQGPELLVQFQDESVVDDSQLPKDRFSAERLKGVDSTLKIQPAELGDSAMYLCASSLRLAGGGPSTDTQYFGPGTRLTVL.

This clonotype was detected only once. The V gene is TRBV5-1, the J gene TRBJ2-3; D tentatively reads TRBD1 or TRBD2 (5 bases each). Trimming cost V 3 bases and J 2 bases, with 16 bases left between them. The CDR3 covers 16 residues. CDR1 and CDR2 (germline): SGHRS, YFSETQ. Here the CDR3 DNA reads TGCGCCAGCAGCTCGAGGGCCGGGACCCCCACAGATACGCAGTATTTT. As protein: CASSSRAGTPTDTQYF.

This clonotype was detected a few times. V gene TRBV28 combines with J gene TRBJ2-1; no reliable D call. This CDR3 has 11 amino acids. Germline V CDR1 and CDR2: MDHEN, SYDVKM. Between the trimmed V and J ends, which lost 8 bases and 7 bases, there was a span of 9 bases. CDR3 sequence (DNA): TGTGCCAGCCTTGCTTGGAATGAGCAGTTCTTC. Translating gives CASLAWNEQFF.

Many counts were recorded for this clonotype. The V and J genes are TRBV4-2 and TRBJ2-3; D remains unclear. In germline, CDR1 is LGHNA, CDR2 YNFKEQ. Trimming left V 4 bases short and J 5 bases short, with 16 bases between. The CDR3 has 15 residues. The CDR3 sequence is CASSPEFSTGDTQYF. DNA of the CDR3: TGTGCCAGCAGCCCCGAGTTCTCTACGGGAGATACGCAGTATTTT.

For the CDR3, the DNA is TGTGCCAGCAGCGTACGGGCCTCGTGGCCTAATGAGCAGTTCTTC. Its protein is CASSVRASWPNEQFF. The V and J genes are TRBV9 and TRBJ2-1; D is ambiguous. Germline CDR1 SGDLS, CDR2 YYNGEE. V lost 1 base, J lost 7 bases, and 15 bases lay in between. CDR3 length: 15 amino acids.

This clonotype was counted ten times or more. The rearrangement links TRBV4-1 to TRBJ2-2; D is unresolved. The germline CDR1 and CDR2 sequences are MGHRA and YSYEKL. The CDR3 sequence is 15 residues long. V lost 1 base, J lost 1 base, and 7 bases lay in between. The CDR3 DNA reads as TGCGCCAGCAGCCAAGGAAATCTGAACACCGGGGAGCTGTTTTTT. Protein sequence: CASSQGNLNTGELFF.

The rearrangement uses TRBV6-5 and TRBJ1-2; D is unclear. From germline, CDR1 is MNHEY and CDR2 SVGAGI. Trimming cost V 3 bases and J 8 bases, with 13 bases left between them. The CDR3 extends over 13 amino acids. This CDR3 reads CASSYVWDTGYTF. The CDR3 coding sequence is TGTGCCAGCAGTTATGTGTGGGATACCGGCTACACCTTC.

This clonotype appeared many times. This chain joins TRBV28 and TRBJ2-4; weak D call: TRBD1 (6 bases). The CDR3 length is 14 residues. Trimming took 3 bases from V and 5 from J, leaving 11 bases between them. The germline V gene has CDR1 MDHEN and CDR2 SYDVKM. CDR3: CASSFQGLENIQYF. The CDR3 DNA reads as TGTGCCAGCAGTTTTCAGGGGCTGGAAAACATTCAGTACTTC.

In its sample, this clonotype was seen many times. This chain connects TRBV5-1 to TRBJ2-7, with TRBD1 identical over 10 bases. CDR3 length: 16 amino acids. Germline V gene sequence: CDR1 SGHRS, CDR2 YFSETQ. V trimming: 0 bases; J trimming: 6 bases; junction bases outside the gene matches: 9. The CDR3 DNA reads TGCGCCAGCAGCTTGGGGCTCCGGGACAGGGGACGCGAGCAGTACTTC. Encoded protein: CASSLGLRDRGREQYF.

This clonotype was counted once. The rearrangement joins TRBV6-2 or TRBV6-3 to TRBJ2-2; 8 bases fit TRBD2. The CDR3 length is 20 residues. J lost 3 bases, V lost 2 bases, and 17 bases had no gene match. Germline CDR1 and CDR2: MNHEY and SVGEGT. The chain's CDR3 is CASSYTPGGKAGVDTGELFF. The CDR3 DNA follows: TGTGCCAGCAGTTACACCCCTGGCGGGAAAGCGGGAGTGGACACCGGGGAGCTGTTTTTT.